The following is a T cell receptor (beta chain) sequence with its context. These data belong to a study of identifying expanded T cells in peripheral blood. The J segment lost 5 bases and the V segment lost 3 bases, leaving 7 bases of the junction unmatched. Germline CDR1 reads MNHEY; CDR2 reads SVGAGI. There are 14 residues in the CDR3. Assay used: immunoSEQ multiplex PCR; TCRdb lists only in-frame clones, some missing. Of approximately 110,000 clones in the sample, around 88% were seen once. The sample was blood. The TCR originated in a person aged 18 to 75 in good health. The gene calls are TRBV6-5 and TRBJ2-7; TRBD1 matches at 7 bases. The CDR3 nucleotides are TGTGCCAGCAGTTATCGTATAGGGGGCAACGAGCAGTACTTC. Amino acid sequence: CASSYRIGGNEQYF.